This T cell receptor (beta chain) was captured in a study of blood T cells in healthy people across ages (dated by TCRdb to about 2015). General notes on the study: In model experiments, roughly one uniquely barcoded TCR beta cDNA molecule per two T cells was captured by template switching. The study measured age-related changes in TCR beta repertoire diversity using deep sequencing normalized with unique cDNA molecular identifiers. Four age groups were formed from the donors: young (average approximately 15 years), middle-aged (approximately 40), aged (over 55) and long-lived (less than 85). Donors of different ages were randomly distributed across sequencing lanes to avoid experimental bias. For two donors (one aged 18 to 30 and one aged 80 or older), the study analyzed two additional independent replicas of 1 million unique cDNA reads from the same blood draw. The paper as a whole reports these results and caveats: Conclusive comparison of naive and antigen-experienced compartments was prevented by the profiling of bulk unsorted PBMCs. Because the CMV infection status of the donors was unknown, age-related changes in expanded clonotypes may potentially have been confounded. As age increased, observed TCR beta diversity per million T cells dropped in a roughly linear way, and a significant reduction was already evident by age 40. Total diversity estimates from one million sequenced T cells were considered lower bounds and underestimates. A strong correlation was found between observed TCR beta diversity and the percentage of naive T cells measured by flow cytometry. Compared with the aged group, the long-lived group had more naive CD4+ T cells, fewer expanded clones and increased TCR diversity, suggesting age selection.

Its CDR3 holds 12 amino acids, cysteine through phenylalanine. This entry keeps only the CDR3 DNA: 36 bases, framed from base 1. The germline V gene encodes CDR1 ENHRY and CDR2 SYGVKD. At the junction V is shortened by 8 bases and J by 7 bases, with 15 bases in between. Notes on this clonotype: The antigen it recognizes is unknown. The sample holds no much larger clone one base away, and base qualities are not on file.

The 39 donors, aged roughly 6 to 90 years, were systemically healthy Caucasian individuals from Russia. Each donor gave about 9.7 milliliters of peripheral blood, drawn into EDTA-treated Vacutainer tubes. Ficoll-Paque density-gradient centrifugation was used to isolate PBMCs, with at least 6.5 million obtained per sample. Total RNA was extracted from PBMCs with Trizol reagent, with at least 5.5 micrograms obtained per sample. Naive CD45RAhigh/CD27high T cell percentages were measured by flow cytometry on a PBMC aliquot from every donor. Receptor libraries were prepared by 5' RACE. The sequencing machine was an Illumina HiSeq 2500. A second PCR of about 7 to 12 cycles was run with a J-beta primer mix and a sample-barcoded 5' primer. A unique molecular identifier was introduced onto each TCR beta cDNA molecule by a template-switch 5' adaptor carrying 12 random nucleotides. Each sample yielded at least 3 million CDR3-containing paired-end reads. First-strand cDNA synthesis was performed from all RNA using the Mint cDNA synthesis kit, with priming by a TRBC-specific oligonucleotide. After uracil-DNA glycosylase treatment, a first 18-cycle PCR used universal primers M1SS and BC2_uni_R on all cDNA. Concerning the study's data processing: For normalization, 1 million high-quality reads were randomly selected from each sample, with every read carrying a distinct molecular identifier. Reads with shared molecular identifiers were discarded instead of being binned into consensus sequences. MiTCR, run with a Q25 quality threshold and the strictest error-elimination algorithm, handled CDR3 identification, clonotype clustering and error correction. A nonparametric unseen species model with Euler transformation was used to estimate a lower bound on total TCR beta diversity. The public reads were reprocessed in TCRdb via fastp at Q25 and MiXCR, keeping in-frame beta chains. Rows matching on CDR3 protein sequence are summarized as one entry with the most common DNA and genes. The V and J calls here are based on TCRdb, not the publication. Within this sample are 700,000 to 950,000 distinct CDR3 sequences, with roughly 43% of them counted one time only. Clones ranked in the top ten supply about 20% of the sample.

The sequencing input was blood. The chain is assembled from TRBV10-3 and TRBJ2-7; TRBD2 is possibly the D segment (7 matching bases). The sequence was obtained from a woman in her sixties or seventies in good health. Here is the DNA: TGTGCCATCTGGGCGGGGGACAATGAGCAGTACTTC. Translated, it reads CAIWAGDNEQYF.